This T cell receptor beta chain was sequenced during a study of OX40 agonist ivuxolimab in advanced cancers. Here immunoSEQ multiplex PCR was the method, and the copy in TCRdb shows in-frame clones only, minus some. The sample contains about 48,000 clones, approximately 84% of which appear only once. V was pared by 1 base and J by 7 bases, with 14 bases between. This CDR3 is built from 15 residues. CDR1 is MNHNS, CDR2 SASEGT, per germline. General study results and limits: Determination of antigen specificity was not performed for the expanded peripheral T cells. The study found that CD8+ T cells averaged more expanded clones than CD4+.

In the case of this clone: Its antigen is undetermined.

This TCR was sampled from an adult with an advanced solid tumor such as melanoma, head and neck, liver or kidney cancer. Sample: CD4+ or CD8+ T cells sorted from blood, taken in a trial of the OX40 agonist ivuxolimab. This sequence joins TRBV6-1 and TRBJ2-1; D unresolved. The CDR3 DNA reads TGTGCCAGCAGTGAAGACGGGTTCCCCCTTAATGAGCAGTTCTTC. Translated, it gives CASSEDGFPLNEQFF.